This T cell receptor beta chain stems from a study of T cells after posttransplantation cyclophosphamide. Germline V gene sequence: CDR1 MNHEY, CDR2 SMNVEV (reference sequence). Trimming stripped 4 bases from V and 4 bases from J, with 13 bases between. The CDR3 totals 15 residues. Findings of the study overall: Later post-transplant blood repertoires were often dominated by donor CD8+ memory clones. Recipient CMV seropositivity and CMV reactivation strongly tracked TRB clonality.

As regards this clone: Its antigen is unknown.

Measured with immunoSEQ multiplex PCR; TCRdb has only the in-frame clones, and not every one. The sample was found to contain more than 30,000 clones, and every one recurs. The sequenced material came from PBMCs. The chain combines TRBV27 with TRBJ1-4; perhaps TRBD1 as D (6 bases). This clonotype was sampled from a girl between 10 and 17 years old in good health, CMV-negative, and a related stem cell transplant donor. CDR3 sequence: CASSSTGQLNEKLFF. In nucleotides, the CDR3 is TGTGCCAGCAGTTCCACCGGACAGCTTAATGAAAAACTGTTTTTT.